The clone carrying this TCR beta chain was picked up a small number of times. The entry originates in a study of human T cells and chemical hapten exposure. Turning to the study itself: On roughly 2 cm by roughly 2 cm of upper inner arm skin, sensitization was performed with 2% DPC.

From the RACE reads, TCRdb called clonotypes with MiXCR, one entry per CDR3 protein. The sample shows 35,000 to 40,000 distinct CDR3 sequences, roughly a tenth of them seen only once. Trimming cost V 5 bases and J 5 bases; bases outside gene matches: 6. The CDR3 length is 14 residues. Time point described: pre-sensitization, week 0. Treatment meaning: therapeutic diphenylcyclopropenone sensitization with weekly scalp DPC. This chain uses TRBV12-3 or TRBV12-4 with TRBJ1-1, with 9 bases identical to TRBD1. The clonotype comes from a man younger than 45 with alopecia areata. Some clones in this sample may be carry-over from other donors' samples. The material was whole blood, obtained in connection with sensitization to the hapten diphenylcyclopropenone (DPC). CDR3 protein: CASSETGGWTEAFF. The CDR3 DNA reads TGTGCCAGCAGTGAGACAGGGGGGTGGACTGAAGCTTTCTTT.